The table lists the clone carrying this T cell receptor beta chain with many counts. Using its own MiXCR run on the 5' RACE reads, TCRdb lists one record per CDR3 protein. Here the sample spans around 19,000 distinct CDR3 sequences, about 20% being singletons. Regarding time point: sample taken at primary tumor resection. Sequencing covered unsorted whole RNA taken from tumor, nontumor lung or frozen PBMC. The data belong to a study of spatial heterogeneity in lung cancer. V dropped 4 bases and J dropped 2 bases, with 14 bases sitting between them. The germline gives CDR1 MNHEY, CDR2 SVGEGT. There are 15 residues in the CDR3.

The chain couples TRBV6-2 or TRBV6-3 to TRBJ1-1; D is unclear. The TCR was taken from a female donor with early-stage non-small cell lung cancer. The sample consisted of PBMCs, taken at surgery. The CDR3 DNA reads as TGTGCCAGCAGTTCCACGACCGGGATAAACACTGAAGCTTTCTTT. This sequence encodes CASSSTTGINTEAFF.